These T cell receptor beta chains were read from a single sample in a study of blood T cell repertoires in COVID-19. Produced via immunoSEQ multiplex PCR; TCRdb's table is partial and in-frame only. The sample has over 100,000 clones; 81% are singletons. Sequenced material: peripheral blood. Receptors originate from a woman aged 60-75 years with active or convalescent COVID-19. Each CDR3 is given with its conserved first and last residue. The D gene is left open where the match is weak. Some rows mark clone size as missing; the rest say once, few, many or name a class of expanded clone.

d_gene	len	v_gene	j_gene	abundance	CDR3nt	CDR3aa
TRBD2	15	TRBV28	TRBJ2-1	.	TGTGCCAGCAGTGATACTAGCGGGGGGAATAGGGCGCAGTTCTTC	CASSDTSGGNRAQFF
.	11	TRBV19	TRBJ2-7	once	TGTGCCAGTAGGTCGGGTTACGAGCAGTACTTC	CASRSGYEQYF
TRBD1	14	TRBV11-2	TRBJ1-1	.	TGTGCCAGCAGCTTAAGACAGGGGAACACTGAAGCTTTCTTT	CASSLRQGNTEAFF
.	13	TRBV6-5	TRBJ1-1	.	TGTGCCAGCAGTCTCATCACAGTCTCCGAAGCTTTCTTT	CASSLITVSEAFF
TRBD1	14	TRBV10-1	TRBJ1-6	.	TGCGCCAGCAGTCAGGGGGCCTGGAATTCACCCCTCCACTTT	CASSQGAWNSPLHF
TRBD1	12	TRBV3-1/TRBV3-2	TRBJ1-1	.	TGTGCCAGCACGCAAGGACAGGGGAGGGCTTTCTTT	CASTQGQGRAFF
.	13	TRBV9	TRBJ2-4	.	TGTGCCAGCAGTGCGGGACTTTTGAACATTCAGTACTTC	CASSAGLLNIQYF
.	17	TRBV14	TRBJ2-7	.	TGTGCCAGCAGCCAAGAGAAAGAGGGGAGGAGGTCCTACGAGCAGTACTTC	CASSQEKEGRRSYEQYF
.	15	TRBV5-8	TRBJ1-3	.	TGTGCCAGCAGCTTGCGTGACTCTTCTGGAAACACCATATATTTT	CASSLRDSSGNTIYF
.	16	TRBV2	TRBJ2-2	.	TGTGCCAGCAGTGACTTTTGGCAGGGTAGCACCGGGGAGCTGTTTTTT	CASSDFWQGSTGELFF
.	14	TRBV7-3	TRBJ1-2	few	TGTGCCAGCAGCCAGCCCCAGGCCAACTATGGCTACACCTTC	CASSQPQANYGYTF
.	15	TRBV5-4	TRBJ2-3	.	TGTGCCAGCAGCCAGGGGGACTTTTCCACAGATACGCAGTATTTT	CASSQGDFSTDTQYF
.	14	TRBV9	TRBJ2-2	.	TGTGCCAGCAGCGTAATAGGGAGCGCCGGGGAGCTGTTTTTT	CASSVIGSAGELFF
TRBD2	15	TRBV27	TRBJ2-5	.	TGTGCCAGCAGACCAGCGGGGGGGCGGCGAGAGACCCAGTACTTC	CASRPAGGRRETQYF
.	13	TRBV12-3/TRBV12-4	TRBJ2-1	.	TGTGCCAGCAGTTTCCGACAGGCTGGCGAGCAGTTCTTC	CASSFRQAGEQFF
TRBD1	15	TRBV6-5	TRBJ1-6	once	TGTGCCAGCAGTTACTATGGACAGGGGAGTTCACCCCTCCACTTT	CASSYYGQGSSPLHF
TRBD1	14	TRBV5-1	TRBJ2-5	.	TGCGCCAGCAGCGCCTATCCAGGGGGAGAGACCCAGTACTTC	CASSAYPGGETQYF